The sequence of this T cell receptor beta chain was determined in a study of cytomegalovirus exposure and HLA in healthy donors. Researchers ran the PCR with 60 Vbeta and 13 Jbeta primers. The table came from immunoSEQ multiplex PCR; TCRdb's copy has only in-frame clones and leaves some out. This repertoire shows approximately 140,000 clones, 75% to 85% found once; its top ten account for 3.1%. The CDR3 contains 15 residues. Germline V CDR1 and CDR2: MNHEY, SVGAGI. After removal of 6 bases from V and 5 bases from J, the junction contained 3 bases not matched to a gene. Specimen: PBMCs. The origin of this receptor is a female donor in good health and CMV-seronegative. The chain uses TRBV6-5 and TRBJ2-3; TRBD2 agrees at 15 bases. DNA of the CDR3: TGTGCCAGCAGCCGGACTAGCGGGAGGGGAGATACGCAGTATTTT. Encoded protein: CASSRTSGRGDTQYF.